These 7 T cell receptor beta chains came from one sample sequenced in a study of graft-versus-host responses after intestinal transplantation. Clones were read by immunoSEQ multiplex PCR, and TCRdb kept only the in-frame ones, dropping some. The sample holds about 47,000 clones, about 95% seen once. The starting material was PBMCs, obtained roughly 51 weeks after intestinal transplant. The receptor set was obtained from a human patient who received an intestinal transplant, so some T cells may come from the graft donor.

The chain uses TRBV6-5 and TRBJ2-7, with D possibly TRBD2 on 5 matching bases. The CDR3 sequence is 13 residues long. Trimming stripped 5 bases from V and 4 bases from J, with 12 bases between. Germline V CDR1 and CDR2: MNHEY, SVGAGI. Written as DNA, the CDR3 is TGTGCCAGCAGTAACCCGGCGGGTTACGAGCAGTACTTC. Translating gives CASSNPAGYEQYF.

The chain employs TRBV27 and TRBJ2-1, with D unresolved. Trimming took 2 bases from V and 9 from J, leaving 20 bases between them. Germline CDR1 is MNHEY and CDR2 is SMNVEV (reference sequence). This CDR3 has 16 residues. CDR3 DNA sequence: TGTGCCAGCAGTTTAAGTCCTCTAGTGGAAATTGGTGAGCAGTTCTTC. Protein: CASSLSPLVEIGEQFF.

This chain connects TRBV11-2 to TRBJ1-6; 8 nucleotides line up with TRBD1. The germline V gene has CDR1 SGHAT and CDR2 FQNNGV. This CDR3 is 16 amino acids long. V was clipped by 1 base and J by 6 bases; unmatched bases: 5. CDR3 coding DNA: TGTGCCAGCAGCTTAGCCCGGGACAGGTTTAATTCACCCCTCCACTTT. It yields the protein CASSLARDRFNSPLHF.

The chain links TRBV27 to TRBJ1-6; D is unclear. V gave up 2 bases and J gave up 0 bases, with 8 bases separating them. The CDR3 loop spans 16 amino acids. Germline V gene lookup returns CDR1 MNHEY and CDR2 SMNVEV (reference sequence). The CDR3 reads CASSLRVYSYNSPLHF. For the CDR3, the DNA is TGTGCCAGCAGTTTAAGAGTTTACTCCTATAATTCACCCCTCCACTTT.

The chain employs TRBV6-6 and TRBJ1-2; a weak D match, TRBD1 (5 bases). The CDR3 is made up of 13 amino acids. The germline V and J ends were trimmed by 5 bases and 4 bases, with 11 bases remaining between them. Germline V gene lookup returns CDR1 MNHNY and CDR2 SVGAGI (reference sequence). In DNA form, the CDR3 reads TGTGCCAGCAGTCCGGACGGGACCTATGGCTACACCTTC. Protein product: CASSPDGTYGYTF.

The gene calls are TRBV7-2 and TRBJ2-3; no reliable D call. This CDR3 contains 16 residues. V was trimmed by 1 base and J by 4 bases, leaving 15 bases between them. Germline CDR1 is SGHTA and CDR2 is FQGNSA. The CDR3 loop reads CASSLGQSTVADTQYF. CDR3 bases: TGTGCCAGCAGCTTAGGACAATCAACAGTCGCAGATACGCAGTATTTT.

The rearrangement uses TRBV6-5 and TRBJ2-7, with D perhaps given as TRBD1 or TRBD2 (5 bases each). The CDR3 has 14 residues. V lost 4 bases to trimming and J lost 2 bases, with 12 bases between them. The germline CDR1 and CDR2 sequences are MNHEY and SVGAGI. CDR3 protein: CASSSGTDPYEQYF. The CDR3 DNA is TGTGCCAGCAGTTCCGGGACGGATCCCTACGAGCAGTACTTC.